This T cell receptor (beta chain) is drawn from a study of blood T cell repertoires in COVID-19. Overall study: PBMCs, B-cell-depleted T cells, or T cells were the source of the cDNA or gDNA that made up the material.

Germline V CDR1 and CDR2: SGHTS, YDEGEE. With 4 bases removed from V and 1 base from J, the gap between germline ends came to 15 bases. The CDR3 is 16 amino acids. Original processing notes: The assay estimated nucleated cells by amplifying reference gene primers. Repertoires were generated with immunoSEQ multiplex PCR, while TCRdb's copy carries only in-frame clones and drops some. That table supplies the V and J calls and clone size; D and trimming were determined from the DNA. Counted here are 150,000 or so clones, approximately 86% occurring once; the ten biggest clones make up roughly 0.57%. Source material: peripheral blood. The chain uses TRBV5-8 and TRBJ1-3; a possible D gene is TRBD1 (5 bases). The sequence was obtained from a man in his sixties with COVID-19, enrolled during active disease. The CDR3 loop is CASSRWGGNSGNTIYF. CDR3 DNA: TGTGCCAGCAGCCGATGGGGGGGAAATTCTGGAAACACCATATATTTT. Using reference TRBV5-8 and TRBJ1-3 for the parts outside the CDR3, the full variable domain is EAGVTQSPTHLIKTRGQQATLRCSPISGHTSVYWYQQALGLGLQFLLWYDEGEERNRGNFPPRFSGRQFPNYSSELNVNALELEDSALYLCASSRWGGNSGNTIYFGEGSWLTVV.